The source of this TCR beta chain is a study of early T cells in non-severe SARS-CoV-2 infection. Across the study: Sequencing of bulk RNA from unsorted whole blood was done, without chain pairing.

Individual cDNA molecules received unique molecular identifiers. TCRdb analysed the 5' RACE reads with MiXCR anew, one entry per CDR3 protein. The sample carries about 58,000 distinct CDR3 sequences, about 12% recorded once. The V end was cut by 4 bases, the J end by 2 bases, with 9 bases between. The CDR3 spans 13 residues. Germline CDR1 and CDR2: SGDLS and YYNGEE. Many counts were recorded for this clonotype. The genes are TRBV9 and TRBJ2-5, with D hard to call. The starting material was whole blood, obtained at baseline. This clonotype was obtained from an adult who was a healthcare worker with PCR-confirmed SARS-CoV-2 infection or an uninfected control (not recorded which). The donor label of this sample is uncertain. The CDR3 sequence: CASSRALQETQYF. The CDR3 DNA reads TGTGCCAGCAGCAGGGCTCTACAAGAGACCCAGTACTTC.